This TCR beta chain stems from a study of blood T cell repertoires in COVID-19. About the research overall: Donors in the United States, Italy and Spain gave samples during acute or convalescent COVID-19.

Only in-frame clones appear in the TCRdb table, and some are missing; sequencing was by immunoSEQ multiplex PCR. The profile shows hundreds of thousands of clones, about 80% of them singletons. This CDR3 spans 15 amino acids. Trimming removed 1 base from V and 4 bases from J, with 14 bases in between. Per the germline V gene, CDR1 is SGHNT and CDR2 is YYREEE (reference sequence). The origin of this receptor is a woman over 75 with acute or convalescent COVID-19. The specimen sequenced was peripheral blood. V usage is TRBV5-4 and J usage is TRBJ1-1; tentatively, D is TRBD1 (5 bases). The CDR3 loop is CASSLWVGRGTEAFF. The CDR3, as DNA: TGTGCCAGCAGCTTGTGGGTGGGTAGGGGCACTGAAGCTTTCTTT. The full variable domain, its missing parts supplied by reference TRBV5-4 and TRBJ1-1, is ETGVTQSPTHLIKTRGQQVTLRCSSQSGHNTVSWYQQALGQGPQFIFQYYREEENGRGNFPPRFSGLQFPNYSSELNVNALELDDSALYLCASSLWVGRGTEAFFGQGTRLTVV.